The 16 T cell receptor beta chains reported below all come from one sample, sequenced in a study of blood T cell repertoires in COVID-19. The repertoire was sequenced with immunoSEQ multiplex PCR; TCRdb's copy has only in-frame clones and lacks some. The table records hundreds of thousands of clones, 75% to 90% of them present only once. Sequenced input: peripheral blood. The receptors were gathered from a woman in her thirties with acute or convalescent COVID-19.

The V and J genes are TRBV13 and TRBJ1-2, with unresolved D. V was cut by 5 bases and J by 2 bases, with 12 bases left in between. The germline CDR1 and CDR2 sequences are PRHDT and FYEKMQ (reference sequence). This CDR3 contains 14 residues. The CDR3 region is CASSIGRVNYGYTF. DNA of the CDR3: TGTGCCAGCAGCATCGGTCGCGTGAACTATGGCTACACCTTC.

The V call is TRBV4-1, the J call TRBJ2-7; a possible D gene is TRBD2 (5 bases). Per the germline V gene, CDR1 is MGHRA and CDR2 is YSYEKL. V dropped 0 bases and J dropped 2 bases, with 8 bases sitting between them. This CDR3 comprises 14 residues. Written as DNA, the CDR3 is TGCGCCAGCAGCCAAGAAAGGGAGCCCTACGAGCAGTACTTC. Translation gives CASSQEREPYEQYF.

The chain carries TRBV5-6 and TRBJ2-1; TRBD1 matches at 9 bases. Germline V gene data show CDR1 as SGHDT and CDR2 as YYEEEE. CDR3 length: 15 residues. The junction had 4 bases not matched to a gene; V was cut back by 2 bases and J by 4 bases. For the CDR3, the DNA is TGTGCCAGCAGCTTTGACAGGGGGTATTACAATGAGCAGTTCTTC. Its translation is CASSFDRGYYNEQFF.

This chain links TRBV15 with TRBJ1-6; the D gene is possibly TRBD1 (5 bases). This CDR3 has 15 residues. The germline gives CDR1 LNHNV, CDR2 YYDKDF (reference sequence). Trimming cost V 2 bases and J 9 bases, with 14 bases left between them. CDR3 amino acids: CATSRNQGVGSPLHF. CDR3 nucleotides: TGTGCCACCAGCAGAAACCAGGGTGTTGGTTCACCCCTCCACTTT.

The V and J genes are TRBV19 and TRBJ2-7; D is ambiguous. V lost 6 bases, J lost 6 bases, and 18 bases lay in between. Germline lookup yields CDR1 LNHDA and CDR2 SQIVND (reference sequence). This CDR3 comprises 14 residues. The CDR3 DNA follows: TGTGCCAGTAGGTCGCACAAAGTACGTGGCGAGCAGTACTTC. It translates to CASRSHKVRGEQYF.

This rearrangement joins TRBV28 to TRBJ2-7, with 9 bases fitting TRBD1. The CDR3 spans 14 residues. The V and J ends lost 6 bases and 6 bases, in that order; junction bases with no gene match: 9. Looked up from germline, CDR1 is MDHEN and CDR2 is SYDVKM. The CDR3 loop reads CASSTGTGFSEQYF. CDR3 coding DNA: TGTGCCAGCAGCACCGGGACAGGGTTCTCCGAGCAGTACTTC.

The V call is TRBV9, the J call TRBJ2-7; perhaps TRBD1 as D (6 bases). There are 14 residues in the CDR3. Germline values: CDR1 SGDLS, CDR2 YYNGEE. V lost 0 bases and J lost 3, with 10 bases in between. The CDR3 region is CASSVETGLYEQYF. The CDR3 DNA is TGTGCCAGCAGCGTAGAGACAGGCCTCTACGAGCAGTACTTC.

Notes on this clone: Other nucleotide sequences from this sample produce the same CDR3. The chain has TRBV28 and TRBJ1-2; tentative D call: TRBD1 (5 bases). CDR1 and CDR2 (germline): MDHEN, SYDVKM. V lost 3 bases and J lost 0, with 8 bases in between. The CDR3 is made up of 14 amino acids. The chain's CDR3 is CASSFQGANYGYTF. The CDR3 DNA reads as TGTGCCAGCAGTTTCCAAGGGGCTAACTATGGCTACACCTTC.

CDR3 residues: CASSDARTANNSPLHF. CDR3 in DNA: TGTGCCAGCAGTGATGCGCGGACAGCTAATAATTCACCCCTCCACTTT. The V gene is TRBV2, the J gene TRBJ1-6, with D perhaps matching TRBD1 (6 bases). The CDR3 totals 16 residues. Trimming left V 3 bases short and J 5 bases short, with 14 bases between. Looked up from germline, CDR1 is SNHLY and CDR2 is FYNNEI.

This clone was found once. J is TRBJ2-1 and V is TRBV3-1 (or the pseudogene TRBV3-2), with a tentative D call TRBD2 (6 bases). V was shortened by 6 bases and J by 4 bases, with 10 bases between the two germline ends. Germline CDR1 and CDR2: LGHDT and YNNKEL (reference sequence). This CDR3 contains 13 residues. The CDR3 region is CASSKTRYNEQFF. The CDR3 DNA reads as TGTGCCAGCAGTAAGACTAGATACAATGAGCAGTTCTTC.

This CDR3 is CASSPYRENTEAFF. The DNA of the CDR3 is TGTGCCAGCAGTCCGTACAGGGAGAACACTGAAGCTTTCTTT. V is TRBV6-5 and J is TRBJ1-1, with a possible D match to TRBD1 (6 bases). V was cut by 5 bases and J by 1 base, with 11 bases left in between. The CDR3 has 14 residues. The germline V gene encodes CDR1 MNHEY and CDR2 SVGAGI.

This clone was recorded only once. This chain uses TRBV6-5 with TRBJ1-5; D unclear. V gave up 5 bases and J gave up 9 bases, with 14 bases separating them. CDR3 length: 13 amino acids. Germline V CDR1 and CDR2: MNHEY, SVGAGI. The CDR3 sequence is CASSTQILPPQHF. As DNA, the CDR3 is TGTGCCAGCAGTACACAGATTTTGCCGCCCCAGCATTTT.

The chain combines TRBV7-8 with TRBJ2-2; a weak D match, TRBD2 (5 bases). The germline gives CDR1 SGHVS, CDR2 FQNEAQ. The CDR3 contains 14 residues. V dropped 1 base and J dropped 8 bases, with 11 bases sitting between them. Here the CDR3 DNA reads TGTGCCAGCAGCTTAGAGAGGGCAAGAGGGGAGCTGTTTTTT. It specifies CASSLERARGELFF. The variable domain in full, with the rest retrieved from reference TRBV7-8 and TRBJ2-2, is GAGVSQSPRYKVAKRGQDVALRCDPISGHVSLFWYQQALGQGPEFLTYFQNEAQLDKSGLPSDRFFAERPEGSVSTLKIQRTQQEDSAVYLCASSLERARGELFFGEGSRLTVL.

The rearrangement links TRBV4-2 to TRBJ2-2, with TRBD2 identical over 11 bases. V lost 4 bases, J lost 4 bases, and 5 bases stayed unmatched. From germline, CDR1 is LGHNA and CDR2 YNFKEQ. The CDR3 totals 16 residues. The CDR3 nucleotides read TGTGCCAGCAGCCCGCGGCTAGCGGGGGGCACCGGGGAGCTGTTTTTT. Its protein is CASSPRLAGGTGELFF.

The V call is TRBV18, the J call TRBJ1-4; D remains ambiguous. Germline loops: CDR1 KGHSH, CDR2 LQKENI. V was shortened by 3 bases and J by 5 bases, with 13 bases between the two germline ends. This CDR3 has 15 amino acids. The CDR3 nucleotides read TGTGCCAGCTCACCGCGACATGGCGAGAATGAAAAACTGTTTTTT. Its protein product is CASSPRHGENEKLFF.

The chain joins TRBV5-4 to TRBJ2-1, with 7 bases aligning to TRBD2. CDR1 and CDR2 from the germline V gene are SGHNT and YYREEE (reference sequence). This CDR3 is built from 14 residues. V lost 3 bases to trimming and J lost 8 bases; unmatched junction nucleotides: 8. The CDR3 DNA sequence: TGTGCCAGCAGCTCGACTAGCTCCGCCCATGAGCAGTTCTTC. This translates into CASSSTSSAHEQFF. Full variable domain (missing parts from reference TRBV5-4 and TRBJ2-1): ETGVTQSPTHLIKTRGQQVTLRCSSQSGHNTVSWYQQALGQGPQFIFQYYREEENGRGNFPPRFSGLQFPNYSSELNVNALELDDSALYLCASSSTSSAHEQFFGPGTRLTVL.